Given below is one T cell receptor beta chain in context. The antigen remains undetermined. Data came from immunoSEQ multiplex PCR; TCRdb stores just in-frame clones and leaves some out. The sample contains approximately 35,000 clones, about nine tenths of which appear only once. The entry originates in a study of a mutant IDH1 vaccine in newly diagnosed glioma. Study details: Treated patients showed a male proportion of approximately 62%, a female proportion of around 40%, and a mean age of approximately 40 years. Earlier treatment was radiotherapy, temozolomide, or both, with most getting both. Study outcomes and limitations: Evidence of vaccine-induced immune responses was documented in about 93% of patients.

Time point given: baseline, week 1 (first vaccination visit). The sample's treatment: pre-vaccination baseline after standard-of-care therapy. New IDH1-mutant, ATRX-lost WHO grade 3 or 4 astrocytomas occurred in donors. The germline gives CDR1 MGHDK, CDR2 SYGVNS. V was clipped by 9 bases and J by 2 bases; unmatched bases: 7. The CDR3 length is 13 residues. The material was PBMCs, obtained from a glioma patient treated with radiotherapy, temozolomide or both. The rearrangement joins TRBV25-1 to TRBJ2-7; TRBD1 agrees at 7 bases. This TCR derives from a woman aged 40 to 50 with glioma. CDR3 in amino acids: CASHGQETYEQYF. The CDR3 nucleotides read TGTGCCAGTCACGGACAGGAGACCTACGAGCAGTACTTC.